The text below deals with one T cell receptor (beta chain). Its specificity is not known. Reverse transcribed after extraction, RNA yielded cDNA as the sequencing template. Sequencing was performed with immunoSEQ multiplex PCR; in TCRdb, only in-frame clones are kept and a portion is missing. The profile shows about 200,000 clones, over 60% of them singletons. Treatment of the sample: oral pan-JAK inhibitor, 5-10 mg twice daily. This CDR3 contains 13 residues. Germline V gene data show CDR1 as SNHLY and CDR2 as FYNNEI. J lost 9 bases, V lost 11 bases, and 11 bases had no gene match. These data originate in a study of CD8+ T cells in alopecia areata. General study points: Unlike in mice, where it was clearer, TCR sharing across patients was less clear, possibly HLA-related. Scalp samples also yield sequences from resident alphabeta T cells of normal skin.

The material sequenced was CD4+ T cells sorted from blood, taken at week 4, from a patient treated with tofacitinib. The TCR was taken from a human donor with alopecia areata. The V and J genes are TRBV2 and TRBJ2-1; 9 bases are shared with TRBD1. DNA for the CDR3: TGTGCCGGCCGAGGGACAGGGATGGGTGAGCAGTTCTTC. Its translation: CAGRGTGMGEQFF.